This T cell receptor beta chain originates from a study of shared clonotypes between healthy human individuals. For this clone: Its specificity is not known.

CDR1 is SNHLY, CDR2 FYNNEI, per germline. Trimming removed 7 bases from V and 0 bases from J, with 15 bases in between. The CDR3 has 15 amino acids. Findings and caveats of the study: Genetic and exposure-history diversity was limited by the small donor number. How much donors shared clonotypes was expected to be affected by sequencing depth. What naive subsets generally showed was a larger estimated richness than memory subsets showed.

Profiled with immunoSEQ multiplex PCR; TCRdb holds only in-frame clones, not every one. The table includes some 1,100,000 clones, 75% to 80% detected once. Only Caucasian adults living in Nashville, Tennessee served as donors. This TCR was sampled from a man younger than 35 in good health. Some clones in this sample may be carry-over from other donors' samples. The chain has TRBV2 and TRBJ1-1; tentatively, D is TRBD1 (5 bases). Material for sequencing was memory CD4+ T cells from PBMCs. Sample subset: CD45RA-negative fraction. In DNA, the CDR3 is TGTGCCAGCACCTGGGACCGGGGGGTGAACACTGAAGCTTTCTTT. The encoded protein is CASTWDRGVNTEAFF.